Below, 6 T cell receptor beta chains from the same sample are listed, as sequenced in a study of CD8 T cells in Susac syndrome. RNA amounts of roughly 0.5 to 1 ug underwent reverse transcription with random hexamers. In TCRdb, the immunoSEQ multiplex PCR reads were re-called with MiXCR into one record per CDR3 protein. Of 71,000 or so distinct CDR3 sequences detected, approximately 93% appear once; the ten largest clones hold roughly 0.15%. Input material: CD4+ T cells from PBMCs. Source of these receptors: a human donor with Susac syndrome.

The chain has TRBV12-3 or TRBV12-4 and TRBJ2-5; 10 bases are a match to TRBD1. The V segment lost 8 bases and the J segment 1 base; nucleotides outside the gene matches: 4. The CDR3 is made up of 14 amino acids. As DNA, the CDR3 is TGTGCCAGCGGGACAGGGGTTCTCCAAGAGACCCAGTACTTC. It translates to CASGTGVLQETQYF.

This rearrangement joins TRBV6-2 or TRBV6-3 to TRBJ2-7; D not resolved. V was cut by 5 bases and J by 3 bases, with 14 bases left in between. The length of the CDR3 is 14 residues. Per germline, CDR1 MNHEY and CDR2 SVGEGT. CDR3 nucleotides: TGTGCCAGCAGTCTGTCAGTCAGGTTCTACGAGCAGTACTTC. Amino acids: CASSLSVRFYEQYF.

This clonotype was counted once. The chain links TRBV5-1 to TRBJ2-3; D unclear. Germline CDR1 SGHRS, CDR2 YFSETQ. V lost 5 bases and J 5 bases, leaving 9 bases between the germline ends. The CDR3 length is 12 residues. This chain's CDR3 is CASSPLGDTQYF. CDR3 nucleotide sequence: TGCGCCAGCAGTCCCCTAGGAGATACGCAGTATTTT.

The rearrangement links TRBV7-2 to TRBJ2-2; 12 nucleotides line up with TRBD1. The CDR3 contains 15 residues. Losses at the gene ends were 5 bases for V and 6 bases for J; bases not matched to a gene: 4. Looked up from germline, CDR1 is SGHTA and CDR2 is FQGNSA. The CDR3 spells CASSARDRGPGELFF. The DNA for the CDR3 is TGTGCCAGCAGCGCCCGGGACAGGGGGCCCGGGGAGCTGTTTTTT.

V gene TRBV28 combines with J gene TRBJ1-2, with TRBD1 matching over 8 bases. CDR1 and CDR2 from the germline V gene are MDHEN and SYDVKM. This CDR3 is 14 amino acids long. V shed 4 bases and J 0 bases; nucleotides not matched to a gene: 1. CDR3 DNA sequence: TGTGCCAGCAGTTCGACAGGGGCTAACTATGGCTACACCTTC. Protein product: CASSSTGANYGYTF.

J is TRBJ2-7 and V is TRBV11-2, with a possible D match to TRBD1 (5 bases). Germline CDR1 reads SGHAT; CDR2 reads FQNNGV. The CDR3 contains 14 residues. Trimming removed 1 base at V and 5 bases at J, with 12 bases between. The CDR3 region is CASSLVPTGDEQYF. The CDR3 nucleotides read TGTGCCAGCAGCTTAGTCCCTACAGGTGACGAGCAGTACTTC.